This TCR beta chain was sequenced in a study of T cells after yellow fever vaccination. Generation of TCR cDNA used 5'RACE template switching (which added a universal primer site and UMIs). TCRdb processed the 5' RACE reads anew with MiXCR; each CDR3 protein has one entry. The sample holds 20,000 to 25,000 distinct CDR3 sequences, around 5.2% seen once. Overall study findings and caveats: On day 0, almost all vaccine-responding clonotypes were undetectable in sorted memory subsets. Post-booster repertoires contained most primary-vaccination clones again (approximately 95% CD4, approximately 88% CD8).

The sequence came from a man between 18 and 35 years old who received the YFV17D yellow fever vaccine. Sequenced here: PBMCs, either bulk or a sorted T-cell subset (CD4+, CD8+, memory, or dextramer-sorted; not recorded which), sampled more than 35 days after the first yellow fever vaccination.

CDR3 sequence reads: CASSPPSSGRTYEQYF. The DNA of the CDR3 is TGTGCCAGCTCACCACCGTCTAGCGGGAGAACCTACGAGCAGTACTTC. The chain carries TRBV18 and TRBJ2-7; 10 bases map to TRBD2. Germline assignment: CDR1 KGHSH and CDR2 LQKENI. The V and J ends lost 0 bases and 2 bases, in that order; junction bases with no gene match: 4. This CDR3 is 16 amino acids long.